Each of the 2 T cell receptor beta chains below was sequenced from the same sample in a study of cytomegalovirus exposure and HLA in healthy donors. Amplification used 60 Vbeta primers and 13 Jbeta primers. The method was immunoSEQ multiplex PCR; TCRdb's version includes in-frame clones alone and lacks a portion of them. The repertoire has some 160,000 clones, 68% of them found once; the top ten carry around 4%. The sequencing sample was made of PBMCs. The source is a man between 60 and 75 years old in good health and CMV-seronegative.

The chain recombines TRBV27 with TRBJ1-4, with no clear D. Germline V gene data show CDR1 as MNHEY and CDR2 as SMNVEV (reference sequence). The V end was cut by 6 bases, the J end by 4 bases, with 12 bases between. The CDR3 runs 14 residues. The CDR3 loop reads CASSERRDNEKLFF. The CDR3 nucleotides are TGTGCCAGCAGCGAAAGGAGAGATAATGAAAAACTGTTTTTT.

The table lists this clone with a count of one. The genes are TRBV15 and TRBJ1-2, with D uncertain. CDR1 LNHNV and CDR2 YYDKDF come from the germline V gene (reference sequence). CDR3 length: 14 residues. The V gene lost 5 bases and the J gene lost 7 bases, with 17 bases spanning the gap. For the CDR3, the DNA is TGTGCCACCAGCGCCCAAAGAGGGTTCTCTGGCTACACCTTC. Its translation: CATSAQRGFSGYTF.